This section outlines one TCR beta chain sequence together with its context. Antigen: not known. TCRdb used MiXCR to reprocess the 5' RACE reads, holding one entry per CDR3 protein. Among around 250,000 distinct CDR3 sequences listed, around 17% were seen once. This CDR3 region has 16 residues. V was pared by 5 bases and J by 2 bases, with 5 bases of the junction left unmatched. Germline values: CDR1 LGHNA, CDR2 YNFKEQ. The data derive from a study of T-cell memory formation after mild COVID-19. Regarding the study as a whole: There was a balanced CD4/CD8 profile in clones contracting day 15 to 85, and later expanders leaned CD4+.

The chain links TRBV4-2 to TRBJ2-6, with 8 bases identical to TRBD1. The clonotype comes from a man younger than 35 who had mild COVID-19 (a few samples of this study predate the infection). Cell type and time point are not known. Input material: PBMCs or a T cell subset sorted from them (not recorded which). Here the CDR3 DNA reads TGTGCCAGCAGCGCGTCGACAGGGGCTGGGGCCAACGTCCTGACTTTC. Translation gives CASSASTGAGANVLTF.